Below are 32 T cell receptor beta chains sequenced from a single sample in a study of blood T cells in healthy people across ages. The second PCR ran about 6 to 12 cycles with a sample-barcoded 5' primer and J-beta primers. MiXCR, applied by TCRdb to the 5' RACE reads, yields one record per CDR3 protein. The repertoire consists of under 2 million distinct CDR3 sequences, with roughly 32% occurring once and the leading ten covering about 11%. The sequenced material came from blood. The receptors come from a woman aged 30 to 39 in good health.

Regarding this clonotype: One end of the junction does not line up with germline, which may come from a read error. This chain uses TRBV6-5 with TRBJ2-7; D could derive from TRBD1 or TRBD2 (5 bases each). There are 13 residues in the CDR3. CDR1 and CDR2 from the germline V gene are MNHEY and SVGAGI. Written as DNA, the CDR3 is TGTGCCGGCAGTTACTCAGAGGGGTACGAGCAGTACTTC. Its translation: CAGSYSEGYEQYF.

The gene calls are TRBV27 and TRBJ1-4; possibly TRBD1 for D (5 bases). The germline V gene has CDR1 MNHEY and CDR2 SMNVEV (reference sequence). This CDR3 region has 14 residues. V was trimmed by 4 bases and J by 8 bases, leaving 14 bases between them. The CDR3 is CASSSTPEGEKLFF. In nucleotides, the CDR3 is TGTGCCAGCAGTTCGACACCGGAGGGGGAAAAACTGTTTTTT.

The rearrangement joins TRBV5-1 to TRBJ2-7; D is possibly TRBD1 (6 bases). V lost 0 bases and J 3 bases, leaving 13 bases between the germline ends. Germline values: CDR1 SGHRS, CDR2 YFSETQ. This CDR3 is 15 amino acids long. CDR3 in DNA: TGCGCCAGCAGCTTGGGCCCCAAGGACAGCTACGAGCAGTACTTC. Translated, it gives CASSLGPKDSYEQYF.

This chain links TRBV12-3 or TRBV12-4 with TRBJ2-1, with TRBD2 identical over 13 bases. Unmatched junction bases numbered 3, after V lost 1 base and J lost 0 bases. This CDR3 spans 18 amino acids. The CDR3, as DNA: TGTGCCAGCAGTTTAGACGGGACTAGCGGGACCTCCTACAATGAGCAGTTCTTC. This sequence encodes CASSLDGTSGTSYNEQFF.

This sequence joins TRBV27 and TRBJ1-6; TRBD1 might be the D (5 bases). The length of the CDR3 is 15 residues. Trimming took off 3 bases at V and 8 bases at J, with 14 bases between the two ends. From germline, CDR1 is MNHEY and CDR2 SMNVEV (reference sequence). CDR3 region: CASSFGGAGDSPLHF. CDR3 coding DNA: TGTGCCAGCAGTTTCGGTGGGGCAGGAGATTCACCCCTCCACTTT.

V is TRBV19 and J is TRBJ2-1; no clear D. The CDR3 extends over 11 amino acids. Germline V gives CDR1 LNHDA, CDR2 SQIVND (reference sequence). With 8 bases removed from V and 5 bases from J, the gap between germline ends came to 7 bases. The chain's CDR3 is CASELHNEQFF. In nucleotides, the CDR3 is TGTGCCAGTGAGTTACACAATGAGCAGTTCTTC.

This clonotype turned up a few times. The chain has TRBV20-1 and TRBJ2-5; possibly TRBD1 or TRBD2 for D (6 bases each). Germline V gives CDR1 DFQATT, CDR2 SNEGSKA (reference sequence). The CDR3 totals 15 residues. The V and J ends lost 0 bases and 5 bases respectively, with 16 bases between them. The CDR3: CSARDDRKGGETQYF. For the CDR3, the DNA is TGCAGTGCTAGAGATGATAGGAAAGGGGGGGAGACCCAGTACTTC.

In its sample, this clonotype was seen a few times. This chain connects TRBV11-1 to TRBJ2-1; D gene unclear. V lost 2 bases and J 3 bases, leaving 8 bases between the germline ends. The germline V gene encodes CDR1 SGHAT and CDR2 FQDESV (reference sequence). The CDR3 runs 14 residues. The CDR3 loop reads CASSLRTDYNEQFF. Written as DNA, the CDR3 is TGTGCCAGCAGCTTAAGAACAGACTACAATGAGCAGTTCTTC.

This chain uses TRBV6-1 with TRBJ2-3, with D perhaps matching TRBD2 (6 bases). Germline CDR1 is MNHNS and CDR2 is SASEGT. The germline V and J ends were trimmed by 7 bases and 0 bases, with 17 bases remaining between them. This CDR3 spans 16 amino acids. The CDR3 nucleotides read TGTGCCAGCACCGCCTTTGGGGGACTGAGCACAGATACGCAGTATTTT. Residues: CASTAFGGLSTDTQYF.

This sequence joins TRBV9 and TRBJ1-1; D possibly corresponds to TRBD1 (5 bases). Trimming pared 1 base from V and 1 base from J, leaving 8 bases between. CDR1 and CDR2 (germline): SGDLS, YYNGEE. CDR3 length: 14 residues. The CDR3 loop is CASSVSGTNTEAFF. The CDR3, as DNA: TGTGCCAGCAGCGTATCTGGGACGAACACTGAAGCTTTCTTT.

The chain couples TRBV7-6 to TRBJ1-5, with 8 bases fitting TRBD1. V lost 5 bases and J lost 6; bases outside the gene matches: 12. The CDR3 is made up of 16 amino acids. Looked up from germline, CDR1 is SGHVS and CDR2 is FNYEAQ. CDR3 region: CASSPSSGTGGQPQHF. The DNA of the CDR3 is TGTGCCAGCAGCCCCTCAAGCGGGACAGGAGGTCAGCCCCAGCATTTT.

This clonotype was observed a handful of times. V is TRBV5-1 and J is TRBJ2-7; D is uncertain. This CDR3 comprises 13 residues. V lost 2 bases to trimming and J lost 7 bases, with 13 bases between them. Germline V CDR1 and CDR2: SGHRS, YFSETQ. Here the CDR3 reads CASSFKGVGEQYF. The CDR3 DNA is TGCGCCAGCAGCTTTAAGGGCGTGGGGGAGCAGTACTTC.

The CDR3 protein is CASSWDRGVGEQFF. In DNA, the CDR3 is TGTGCCAGCAGCTGGGACAGGGGAGTCGGGGAGCAGTTCTTC. The chain has TRBV7-9 and TRBJ2-1; TRBD1 aligns across 10 bases. The CDR3 has 14 residues. CDR1 SEHNR and CDR2 FQNEAQ come from the germline V gene (reference sequence). Trimming at V came to 4 bases and at J to 10 bases, leaving 7 bases not matched to a gene. The variable domain in full, with the rest retrieved from reference TRBV7-9 and TRBJ2-1, is DTGVSQNPRHKITKRGQNVTFRCDPISEHNRLYWYRQTLGQGPEFLTYFQNEAQLEKSRLLSDRFSAERPKGSFSTLEIQRTEQGDSAMYLCASSWDRGVGEQFFGPGTRLTVL.

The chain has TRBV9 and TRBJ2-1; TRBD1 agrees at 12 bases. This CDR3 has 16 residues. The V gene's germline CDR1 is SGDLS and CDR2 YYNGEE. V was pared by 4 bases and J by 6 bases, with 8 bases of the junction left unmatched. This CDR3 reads CASSLRGDRGPNEQFF. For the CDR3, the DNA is TGTGCCAGCAGCCTTAGGGGGGACAGGGGGCCCAATGAGCAGTTCTTC. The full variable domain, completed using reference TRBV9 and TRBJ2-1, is DSGVTQTPKHLITATGQRVTLRCSPRSGDLSVYWYQQSLDQGLQFLIQYYNGEERAKGNILERFSAQQFPDLHSELNLSSLELGDSALYFCASSLRGDRGPNEQFFGPGTRLTVL.

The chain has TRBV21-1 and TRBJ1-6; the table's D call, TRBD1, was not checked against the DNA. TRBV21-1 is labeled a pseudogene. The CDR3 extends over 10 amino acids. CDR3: CRRGNSPLHF. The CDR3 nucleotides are TGTAGGAGGGGGAATTCACCCCTCCACTTT.

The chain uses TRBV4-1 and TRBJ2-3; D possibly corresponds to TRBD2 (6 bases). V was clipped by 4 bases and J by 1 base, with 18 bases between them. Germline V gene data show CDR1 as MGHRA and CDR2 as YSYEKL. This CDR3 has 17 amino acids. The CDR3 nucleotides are TGCGCCAGCAGCCCTACCCCCGTGATAGCGGGCACAGATACGCAGTATTTT. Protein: CASSPTPVIAGTDTQYF.

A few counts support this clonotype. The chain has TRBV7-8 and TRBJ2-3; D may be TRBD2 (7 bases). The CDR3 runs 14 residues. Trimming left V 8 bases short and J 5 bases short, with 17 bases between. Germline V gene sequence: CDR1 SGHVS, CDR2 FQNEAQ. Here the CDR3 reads CASEEGGRVDTQYF. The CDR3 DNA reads TGTGCCAGCGAGGAGGGGGGGCGGGTAGATACGCAGTATTTT.

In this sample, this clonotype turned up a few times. The chain's CDR3 is CASRPGTGGHGYTF. For the CDR3, the DNA is TGTGCCAGCAGGCCGGGGACAGGGGGGCATGGCTACACCTTC. V usage is TRBV28 and J usage is TRBJ1-2; 11 nucleotides line up with TRBD1. The V and J ends lost 6 bases and 6 bases, in that order; junction bases with no gene match: 6. The CDR3 contains 14 residues. The germline V gene encodes CDR1 MDHEN and CDR2 SYDVKM.

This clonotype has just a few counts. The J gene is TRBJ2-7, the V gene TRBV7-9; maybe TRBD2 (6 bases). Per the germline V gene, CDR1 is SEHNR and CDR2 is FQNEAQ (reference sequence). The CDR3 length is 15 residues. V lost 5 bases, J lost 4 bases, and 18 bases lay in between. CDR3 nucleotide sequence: TGTGCCAGCAGCACGTCCCGGGACTCAAATTACGAGCAGTACTTC. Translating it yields CASSTSRDSNYEQYF.

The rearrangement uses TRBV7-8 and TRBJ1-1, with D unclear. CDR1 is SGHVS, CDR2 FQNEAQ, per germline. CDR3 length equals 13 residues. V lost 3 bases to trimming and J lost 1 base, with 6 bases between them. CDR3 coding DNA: TGTGCCAGCAGCTTCGACCCGAACACTGAAGCTTTCTTT. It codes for CASSFDPNTEAFF.

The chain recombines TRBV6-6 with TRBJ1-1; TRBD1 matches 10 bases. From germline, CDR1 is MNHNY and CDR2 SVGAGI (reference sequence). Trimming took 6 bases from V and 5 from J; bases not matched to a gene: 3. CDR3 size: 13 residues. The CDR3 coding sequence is TGTGCCAGCAGGAAGGGACAGGGGACTGAAGCTTTCTTT. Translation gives CASRKGQGTEAFF.

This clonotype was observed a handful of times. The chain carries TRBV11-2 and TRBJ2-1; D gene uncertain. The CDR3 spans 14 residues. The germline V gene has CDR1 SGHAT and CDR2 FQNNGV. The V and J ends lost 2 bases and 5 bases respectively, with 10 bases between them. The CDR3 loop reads CASSLNGFNNEQFF. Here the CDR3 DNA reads TGTGCCAGCAGCTTAAATGGTTTTAACAATGAGCAGTTCTTC.

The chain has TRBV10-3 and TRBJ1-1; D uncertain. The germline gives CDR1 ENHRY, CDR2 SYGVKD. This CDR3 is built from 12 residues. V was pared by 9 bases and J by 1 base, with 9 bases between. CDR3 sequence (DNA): TGTGCCATACAACAGAGGAACACTGAAGCTTTCTTT. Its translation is CAIQQRNTEAFF.

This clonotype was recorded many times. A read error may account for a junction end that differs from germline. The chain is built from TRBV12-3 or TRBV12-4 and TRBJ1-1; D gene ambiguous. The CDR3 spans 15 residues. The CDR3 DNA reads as TGTGCCAGCTGTTTCCTACAGAACATGAACACTGAAGCTTTCTTT. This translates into CASCFLQNMNTEAFF.

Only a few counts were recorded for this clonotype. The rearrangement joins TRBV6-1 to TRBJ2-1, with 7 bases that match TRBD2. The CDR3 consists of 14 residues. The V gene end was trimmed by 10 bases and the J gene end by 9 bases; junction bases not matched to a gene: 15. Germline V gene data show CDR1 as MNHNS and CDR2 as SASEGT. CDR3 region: CATHRAGVPGEQFF. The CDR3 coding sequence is TGTGCCACCCACCGGGCGGGGGTCCCCGGTGAGCAGTTCTTC.

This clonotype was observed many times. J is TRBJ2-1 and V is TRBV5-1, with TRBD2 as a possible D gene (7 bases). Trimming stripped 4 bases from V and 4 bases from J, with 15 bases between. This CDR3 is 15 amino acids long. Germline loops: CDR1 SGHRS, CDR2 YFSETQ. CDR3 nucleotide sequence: TGCGCCAGCAGCCTCGTCGGGGGGCAGTACAATGAGCAGTTCTTC. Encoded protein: CASSLVGGQYNEQFF. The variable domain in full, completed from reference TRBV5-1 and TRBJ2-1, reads KAGVTQTPRYLIKTRGQQVTLSCSPISGHRSVSWYQQTPGQGLQFLFEYFSETQRNKGNFPGRFSGRQFSNSRSEMNVSTLELGDSALYLCASSLVGGQYNEQFFGPGTRLTVL.

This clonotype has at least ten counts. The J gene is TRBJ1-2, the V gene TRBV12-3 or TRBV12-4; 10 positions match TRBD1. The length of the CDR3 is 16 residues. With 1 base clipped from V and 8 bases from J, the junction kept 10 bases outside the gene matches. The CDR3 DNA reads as TGTGCCAGCAGTTTAGAGAGACAGGGGGCGAGGAGCGGCTACACCTTC. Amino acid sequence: CASSLERQGARSGYTF.

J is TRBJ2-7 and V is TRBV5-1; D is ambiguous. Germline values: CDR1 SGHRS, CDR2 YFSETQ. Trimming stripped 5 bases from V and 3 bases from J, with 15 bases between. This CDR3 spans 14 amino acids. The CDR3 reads CASSHEGTLYEQYF. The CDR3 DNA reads TGCGCCAGCAGTCACGAAGGAACTCTCTACGAGCAGTACTTC. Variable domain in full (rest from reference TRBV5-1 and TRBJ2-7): KAGVTQTPRYLIKTRGQQVTLSCSPISGHRSVSWYQQTPGQGLQFLFEYFSETQRNKGNFPGRFSGRQFSNSRSEMNVSTLELGDSALYLCASSHEGTLYEQYFGPGTRLTVT.

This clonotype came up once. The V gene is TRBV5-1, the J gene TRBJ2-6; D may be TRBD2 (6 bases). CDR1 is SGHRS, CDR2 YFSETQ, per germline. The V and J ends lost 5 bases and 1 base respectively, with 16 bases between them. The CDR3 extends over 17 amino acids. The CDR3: CASSPVADRSGANVLTF. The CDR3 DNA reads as TGCGCCAGCAGTCCGGTAGCGGACCGATCTGGGGCCAACGTCCTGACTTTC. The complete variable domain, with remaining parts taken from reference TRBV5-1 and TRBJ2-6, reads KAGVTQTPRYLIKTRGQQVTLSCSPISGHRSVSWYQQTPGQGLQFLFEYFSETQRNKGNFPGRFSGRQFSNSRSEMNVSTLELGDSALYLCASSPVADRSGANVLTFGAGSRLTVL.

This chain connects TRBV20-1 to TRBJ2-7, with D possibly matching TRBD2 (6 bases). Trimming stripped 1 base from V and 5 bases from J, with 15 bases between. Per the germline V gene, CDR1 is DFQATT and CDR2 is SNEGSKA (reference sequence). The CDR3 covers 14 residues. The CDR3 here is CSARVRLERDEQYF. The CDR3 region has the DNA TGCAGTGCTAGAGTAAGACTAGAGCGCGACGAGCAGTACTTC.

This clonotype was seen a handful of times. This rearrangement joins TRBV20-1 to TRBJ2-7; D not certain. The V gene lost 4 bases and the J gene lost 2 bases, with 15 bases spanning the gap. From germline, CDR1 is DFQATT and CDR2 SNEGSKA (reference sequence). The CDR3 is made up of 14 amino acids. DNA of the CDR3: TGCAGTGCTACTTACCTTAAGTCCGCCTACGAGCAGTACTTC. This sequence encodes CSATYLKSAYEQYF.

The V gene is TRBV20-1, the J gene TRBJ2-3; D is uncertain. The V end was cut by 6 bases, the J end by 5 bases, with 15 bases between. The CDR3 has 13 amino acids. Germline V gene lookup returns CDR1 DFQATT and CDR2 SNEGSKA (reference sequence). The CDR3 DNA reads TGCAGTGCAAAAAGGACGGGTGGAGATACGCAGTATTTT. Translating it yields CSAKRTGGDTQYF.